This TCR beta chain emerged from a study of CD8 T cells in ankylosing spondylitis (dated by TCRdb to 2015 to 2018). Study-wide context: T cell receptor beta repertoires were profiled in healthy donors and ankylosing spondylitis patients so that disease-linked TCR variants could be found. The full study cohort comprised around 23 ankylosing spondylitis patients and over a hundred healthy donors. Peripheral blood was sampled, and synovial fluid was also collected from ankylosing spondylitis patients.

Including the terminal cysteine and phenylalanine, the CDR3 comprises 15 residues. Only the CDR3 DNA is retained, 45 bases long and in frame from the first base. Trimming leaves V shorter by 3 bases and J shorter by 4 bases, with the junction holding 9 bases beyond the gene matches. For CDR1 and CDR2, the germline V gene (reference sequence) lists DFQATT and SNEGSKA. Note on this clonotype: No antigen is known for it. The record has no base qualities; no much larger clone is one base away.

The listed sequencing device is Illumina HiSeq 2500. Quantitative 5'-RACE with molecular barcodes was the method used to prepare the TCR beta libraries. The study's processing was this. A new computational method based on a probabilistic model of VDJ rearrangement was used to identify disease-linked TCR variants. TCRdb handled the public reads itself, with Q25 trimming in fastp and clone calling in MiXCR, and kept productive beta chains. Entries are consolidated by CDR3 protein sequence, retaining the most common genes and DNA. The V and J calls here are based on TCRdb, not the publication. This sample holds about 440,000 distinct CDR3 sequences; approximately 17% were observed only once. The ten top clones hold 0.85% to 1.3% of the sample. Broad study findings and their caveats: Some motif variants had previously been reported in the synovial fluid and blood of reactive arthritis patients, which suggests shared mechanisms of disease initiation. The disease-linked clones had a CD8+ phenotype and were found at relatively low frequencies in peripheral blood. According to the report, matched synovial fluid samples from ankylosing spondylitis patients were significantly enriched for the disease-linked clones. A TCR beta motif made up of roughly eight highly homologous amino acid variants appeared to be characteristic of blood from ankylosing spondylitis patients.

Sequenced sample: blood, either unsorted or a sorted T cell fraction (not recorded which). The receptor was derived from a male donor with ankylosing spondylitis. In this chain, TRBV20-1 is recombined with TRBJ2-1; 7 middle bases align to TRBD2. The CDR3 protein sequence reads: CSASHRAGTYNEQFF. The DNA is TGCAGTGCTAGCCACCGAGCGGGAACGTACAATGAGCAGTTCTTC.